The T cell receptor (beta chain) described here comes from a study of blood T cells in healthy people across ages (dated by TCRdb to between 2015 and 2017). Some background on the complete study: In model experiments, template switching captured roughly one uniquely barcoded TCR beta cDNA molecule for every two T cells. To track age-related changes in TCR beta repertoire diversity, the study relied on deep sequencing normalized with unique cDNA molecular identifiers. The donors were divided into four age groups: young (average around 16 years), middle-aged (about 41), aged (roughly 60) and long-lived (82). Donors of different ages were randomly distributed across sequencing lanes to avoid experimental bias. The study analyzed two additional independent replicas of 1 million unique cDNA reads from the same blood draw for two donors, one aged 18 to 29 and one aged 80 or older.

The protocol used for the library was 5' RACE. For sequencing, an Illumina HiSeq 2500 was employed. A second PCR of about 7 to 12 cycles was run with a J-beta primer mix and a sample-barcoded 5' primer. A unique molecular identifier was introduced onto each TCR beta cDNA molecule by a template-switch 5' adaptor carrying 12 random nucleotides. At least 3 million CDR3-containing paired-end reads were obtained from each sample. All of the RNA was converted into first-strand cDNA using the Mint cDNA synthesis kit, with a TRBC-specific oligonucleotide serving as the primer. After uracil-DNA glycosylase treatment, a first 18-cycle PCR used universal primers M1SS and BC2_uni_R on all cDNA. On the study's bioinformatics: For normalization, 1 million high-quality reads were randomly selected from each sample, with every read carrying a distinct molecular identifier. Reads with shared molecular identifiers were discarded instead of being binned into consensus sequences. MiTCR, with a Q25 quality threshold and the strictest error-elimination algorithm, was used for CDR3 identification, clonotype clustering and error correction. A nonparametric unseen species model using Euler transformation provided a lower-bound estimate of total TCR beta diversity. The public reads were reanalyzed by TCRdb: fastp trimming at Q25, MiXCR alignment, in-frame beta chains only. Every CDR3 protein is listed once, alongside the most common genes and DNA of its rows. It is TCRdb's table, rather than the study itself, that gives the V and J calls and clone size. Recorded for this sample are roughly 930,000 distinct CDR3 sequences; around 49% of them occurred a single time. The leading ten clones occupy roughly 13% of the sample.

Donors were around 37 systemically healthy Caucasian individuals from Russia aged roughly 6 to 100 years. Approximately 11 milliliters of peripheral blood were drawn from each donor into EDTA-treated Vacutainer tubes. Ficoll-Paque density-gradient centrifugation was used to isolate PBMCs, with at least 6.5 million per sample. Total RNA, at least 6 micrograms per sample, was extracted from PBMCs with Trizol reagent. Naive CD45RAhigh/CD27high T cell percentages were measured by flow cytometry on a PBMC aliquot from every donor. This clonotype occurred once. Its antigen is not yet known. Base-call qualities are not available, and no considerably larger clone is one nucleotide away. The CDR3 spans 14 residues, from the cysteine through the phenylalanine. The only DNA kept is the CDR3, 42 bases in frame from the first base. The germline V gene provides CDR1 SQVTM and CDR2 ANQGSEA. Deletion took 3 bases off V and 0 bases off J, with a span of 11 bases between the germline ends.

Overall results and qualifications from the work: Because profiling used bulk unsorted PBMCs, naive and antigen-experienced compartments could not be compared conclusively. Estimates of total diversity from one million sequenced T cells were regarded as lower bounds and underestimates. Compared with the aged group, more naive CD4+ T cells, fewer expanded clones and increased TCR diversity were shown by the long-lived group, suggesting age selection. Observed TCR beta diversity per million T cells fell roughly linearly with age, and a significant reduction was already apparent by age approximately 41. Donor CMV infection status was unknown, potentially confounding age-related changes in expanded clonotypes. There was a strong correlation between observed TCR beta diversity and the percentage of naive T cells measured by flow cytometry.

The sequence derives from a man aged 30 to 39 in good health. Sequencing was performed on blood. The sequence links TRBV29-1 to TRBJ1-1; tentative D gene TRBD1, with 5 bases matching. The bases are TGCAGCGTTGAGGGACGGCAGATGAACACTGAAGCTTTCTTT. This yields the protein CSVEGRQMNTEAFF.